This T cell receptor (beta chain) was documented in a study of T cell responses to AZD1222 COVID-19 vaccine. Study-wide results and limits: Vaccine-associated CD4 TCRs ranged over spike, dominating at 160-218 and 743-854. A rise in Spike-specific TCR breadth and depth followed two AZD1222 doses.

The CDR3 loop spans 15 amino acids. Germline loops: CDR1 SGHDN, CDR2 FVKESK. The V and J ends lost 0 bases and 4 bases respectively, with 10 bases between them. Clones were sequenced by immunoSEQ multiplex PCR, and TCRdb holds only the in-frame ones, with some missing. The sample shows hundreds of thousands of clones, approximately 94% of them seen only once. As regards this clone: Its antigen is unidentified.

The material was peripheral blood, obtained on day 0 of MenACWY control vaccination. The V and J genes are TRBV14 and TRBJ1-3, with a tentative D call TRBD1 (5 bases). The TCR sequence derives from an adult in good health. The CDR3 loop is CASSQERGVGNTIYF. CDR3 DNA: TGTGCCAGCAGCCAAGAACGGGGGGTAGGAAACACCATATATTTT.